What follows describes a single TCR beta chain. This sample was included in a study of T cells after yellow fever vaccination. Looked up from germline, CDR1 is SGHDN and CDR2 is FVKESK. This CDR3 region has 16 residues. Trimming shortened V by 4 bases and J by 3 bases, and 18 bases separated the two germline ends. TCRdb itself ran the 5' RACE reads through MiXCR, one entry per CDR3 protein. Of fewer than 85,000 distinct CDR3 sequences detected, 7.5% to 8% appear once; the ten largest clones hold 35% to 45%. This material consisted of CD8+ T cells sorted from PBMCs, taken on the day of the yellow fever booster vaccination. The chain links TRBV14 to TRBJ2-5, with D possibly matching TRBD2 (5 bases). This TCR was recovered from a man younger than 45 who received the YFV17D yellow fever vaccine. This CDR3 reads CASSPLGVAGEETQYF. In DNA, the CDR3 is TGTGCCAGCAGCCCGCTCGGAGTGGCGGGCGAAGAGACCCAGTACTTC.